This T cell receptor (beta chain) was captured in a study of blood T cell repertoires in COVID-19. About the research overall: Specimens from acute and convalescent COVID-19 originated in the United States, Italy and Spain.

Measured with immunoSEQ multiplex PCR; TCRdb has only the in-frame clones, and not every one. This sample has 300,000 to 450,000 clones, with 80% to 90% found just once. From germline, CDR1 is SQVTM and CDR2 ANQGSEA. Unmatched junction bases numbered 7, after V lost 3 bases and J lost 7 bases. CDR3 length equals 13 residues. The clonotype was recovered from a man aged 18 to 30 who had recovered from COVID-19. The gene calls are TRBV29-1 and TRBJ2-7; TRBD1 matches at 9 bases. Sequencing was performed on PBMCs or T cells enriched from blood (not recorded which). This chain's CDR3 is CSVDSWGQGEQYF. The CDR3 DNA reads as TGCAGCGTTGACTCGTGGGGACAGGGTGAGCAGTACTTC.